What follows are 14 T cell receptor beta chains derived from one specimen sequenced in a study of tissue T cells after allogeneic stem cell transplantation. The time point here: mouse harvest day 7 after allogeneic transplant. Tail vein injection delivered 10^7 T-cell-depleted bone marrow cells and 10^6 splenic CD5+ T cells. The assay was immunoSEQ multiplex PCR, and TCRdb's table has in-frame clones only and misses some. The sample yields around 9,000 clones, about 44% seen once. The specimen was gut tissue. The receptors were sampled from a female BALB/c mouse given C57BL/6 T cells with graft-versus-host disease after an allogeneic hematopoietic cell transplant.

In the case of this clone: Gene names are mouse gene names. The part of the CDR3 DNA that was read is TGTGCCAGCAGGACTAGTGCAGAAACGCTGTAT. This gives the protein CASRTSAETLY. The entire CDR3 protein is CASRTSAETLYF. The genes are TRBV15 and TRBJ2-3; D is unresolved. The read finishes 1 residue shy of the CDR3 end, and the germline J gene is used to complete it. The germline CDR1 and CDR2 sequences are SGHND and FRSKSL. This CDR3 contains 12 residues. V lost 6 bases to trimming and J lost 0 bases, with 4 bases between them.

In the case of this clone: The germline and genes are mouse ones. Sequencing ends 1 residue short of the CDR3 end; the germline J gene provides the rest. Different DNA sequences within this sample yield the same CDR3. The chain uses TRBV3 and TRBJ2-1; 9 nucleotides match TRBD1. The CDR3 runs to 14 residues. The V gene's germline CDR1 is SNHLY and CDR2 FYNGKV (reference sequence). V shed 3 bases, J shed 7 bases, and the junction held 4 bases outside the gene matches. The CDR3 here is CASSFTGGGAEQFF. The CDR3 bases that were read are TGTGCCAGCAGCTTTACAGGGGGCGGAGCTGAGCAGTTC.

This clone was picked up a small number of times. Gene labels here are mouse ones. Sequencing ends 1 residue short of the CDR3 end; the germline J gene provides the rest. The chain joins TRBV16 to TRBJ1-6, with D perhaps TRBD1 (5 bases). TRBJ1-6 has ORF status, its function being uncertain. Germline V gene sequence: CDR1 SGHSA, CDR2 FRNQAP. The CDR3 extends over 15 amino acids. Trimming took 0 bases from V and 5 from J, leaving 8 bases between them. Here the CDR3 reads CASSLEGLDNSPLYF. The DNA read from the CDR3 is TGTGCAAGCAGCTTAGAGGGGCTGGATAATTCGCCCCTCTAC.

About this clone: These gene names are mouse names. With the read ending 1 residue before the CDR3 end, the germline J gene is used to fill in that end. The chain recombines TRBV3 with TRBJ1-2; D may be TRBD1 (6 bases). The CDR3 has 15 amino acids. Germline CDR1 is SNHLY and CDR2 is FYNGKV (reference sequence). V dropped 3 bases and J dropped 0 bases, with 11 bases sitting between them. Incomplete CDR3 DNA: TGTGCCAGCAGCTTCTCACAGGGTGCAAACTCCGACTACACC. Its translation: CASSFSQGANSDYT. The full CDR3 is CASSFSQGANSDYTF.

As concerns this clone: The germline and genes are mouse ones. The read falls 1 residue short of the CDR3 end, and the missing part is taken from the germline J gene. The V and J genes are TRBV17 and TRBJ2-7; unclear D gene. This CDR3 is 11 amino acids long. V was trimmed by 0 bases and J by 7 bases, leaving 4 bases between them. Germline CDR1 and CDR2: MNHDT and YYDKIL. The DNA read from the CDR3 is TGTGCTAGCAGTAGAGATCGGGAACAGTAC. This translates into CASSRDREQY. The entire CDR3 reads CASSRDREQYF.

This clone has just a few counts. The gene names given are mouse names. The read falls 1 residue short of the CDR3 end, and the missing part is taken from the germline J gene. The chain has TRBV3 and TRBJ2-1; 7 bases are a match to TRBD1. CDR1 and CDR2 from the germline V gene are SNHLY and FYNGKV (reference sequence). Trimming at V came to 6 bases and at J to 3 bases, leaving 2 bases not matched to a gene. This CDR3 contains 13 residues. The chain's CDR3 is CASRGTVYAEQFF. The sequenced CDR3 bases are TGTGCCAGCAGGGGGACAGTCTATGCTGAGCAGTTC.

This clone is medium-sized (0.01 to 0.1%). Any gene name here is a mouse gene name. The DNA ends 1 residue before the CDR3 does, and the rest of the CDR3 is filled in from the germline J gene. The chain employs TRBV15 and TRBJ2-1; 11 nucleotides line up with TRBD2. Trimming took 6 bases from V and 1 from J; bases not matched to a gene: 2. The V gene's germline CDR1 is SGHND and CDR2 FRSKSL. The CDR3 contains 15 residues. The CDR3 DNA, read in part, is TGTGCCAGCAGCCGGGACTGGGGGAACTATGCTGAGCAGTTC. Protein: CASSRDWGNYAEQF. In full, the CDR3 is CASSRDWGNYAEQFF.

By sample share, this clone is medium-sized (0.01 to 0.1%). The gene names given are mouse names. The read terminates 1 residue ahead of where the CDR3 ends, so the germline J gene completes it. J is TRBJ1-2 and V is TRBV3; 7 bases map to TRBD1. The V gene's germline CDR1 is SNHLY and CDR2 FYNGKV (reference sequence). This CDR3 has 13 residues. V dropped 5 bases and J dropped 4; count of bases not matched to a gene: 4. CDR3 region: CASSPDRTSDYTF. The CDR3 bases that were read are TGTGCCAGCAGCCCGGACAGGACCTCCGACTACACC.

With respect to this clone: Genes and germline come from the mouse. With the read ending 1 residue before the CDR3 end, the germline J gene is used to fill in that end. The chain is built from TRBV13-3 and TRBJ1-1; 11 bases fit TRBD1. Germline V gene lookup returns CDR1 NNHDY and CDR2 SYVADS. J gave up 7 bases and V 5 bases, and 1 base lay outside the gene matches. The CDR3 length is 12 residues. CDR3 bases read: TGTGCCAGCAGGGACAGGGGGCGAGAAGTCTTC. This codes for CASRDRGREVF. The full-length CDR3 reads as CASRDRGREVFF.

Remarks on this clone: Here the gene names and germline are mouse. Read sequence stops 1 residue before the CDR3 end, and the germline J gene provides the missing end. V usage is TRBV5 and J usage is TRBJ2-2; possible D gene TRBD1, 6 bases. CDR1 is LGHNA and CDR2 is YNLKQL in the germline V gene (reference sequence). The CDR3 spans 14 residues. Trimming pared 4 bases from V and 2 bases from J, leaving 8 bases between. The CDR3 spells CASSPRGNTGQLYF. The part of the CDR3 DNA that was read is TGTGCCAGCAGCCCCAGGGGCAACACCGGGCAGCTCTAC.

Concerning this clone itself: The germline and genes are mouse ones. CDR3 bases read: TGTGGTGCTAGGGCCCCAGGGGGCGCAAACTCCGACTACACC. Its translation: CGARAPGGANSDYT. The entire CDR3 protein is CGARAPGGANSDYTF. The chain couples TRBV20 to TRBJ1-2, with 8 nucleotides matching TRBD1. The read is 1 residue too short to cover the CDR3 end, so that end is filled in from the germline J gene. The CDR3 contains 15 residues. V trimming: 1 base; J trimming: 0 bases; junction bases outside the gene matches: 4. Germline CDR1 reads GFQATS; CDR2 reads STVNSAI.

This clone was detected a few times. Gene names are mouse gene names. Read data end 1 residue before the CDR3 end; the end is taken from the germline J gene. The V call is TRBV24, the J call TRBJ2-4; 11 nucleotides align to TRBD2. This CDR3 region has 16 residues. The V segment lost 4 bases and the J segment 0 bases; nucleotides outside the gene matches: 3. Germline V lookup: CDR1 KGHTA, CDR2 FRNEEI. Incomplete CDR3 DNA: TGTGCCAGCAGTCCGGACTGGGGGGTTAGTCAAAACACCTTGTAC. Encoded protein: CASSPDWGVSQNTLY. The full-length CDR3 reads as CASSPDWGVSQNTLYF.

Points on this clone: The listed genes are named as in mouse. The CDR3 is cut off 1 residue early in the read; its end comes from the germline J gene. The gene calls are TRBV2 and TRBJ1-1; D possibly corresponds to TRBD1 (6 bases). Trimming removed 1 base from V and 3 bases from J, with 6 bases in between. The CDR3 length is 13 residues. Germline V lookup: CDR1 LGHNA, CDR2 YSYQKL. The part of the CDR3 DNA that was read is TGTGCCAGCAGCCAAGGGACAGACACAGAAGTCTTC. Its protein is CASSQGTDTEVF. The whole CDR3 reads CASSQGTDTEVFF.

This clone was counted only a few times. The gene symbols are mouse symbols. The missing CDR3 end, 1 residue past where the read stops, is filled in from the germline J gene. The rearrangement uses TRBV1 and TRBJ2-7, with 11 bases matching TRBD1. Germline V gives CDR1 NSQYPW, CDR2 LRSPGD (reference sequence). Trimming took 3 bases from V and 5 from J; bases not matched to a gene: 3. CDR3 size: 14 residues. The CDR3: CTCSARDRGNEQYF. The CDR3 bases that were read are TGCACCTGCAGTGCGAGGGACAGGGGGAATGAACAGTAC.